This is a list of T cell receptor beta chains from one sample in a study of blood T cell repertoires in COVID-19. Using immunoSEQ multiplex PCR, the repertoire was profiled, and TCRdb retains in-frame clones only, with some absent. The sample includes more than 95,000 clones, roughly 91% seen only once; the top ten take around 5.5%. The specimen was peripheral blood. The receptors derive from a human donor in a cohort sampled during active COVID-19. CDR3s include the opening cysteine and the closing phenylalanine or tryptophan. The order of the fields is clone size, D gene, V gene, J gene, CDR3 protein, CDR3 DNA. A D gene is named only where the DNA matches it firmly. The listing skips clone size in some rows; elsewhere it reads once, few, many or a size class.

size: .; D: TRBD1; V: TRBV27; J: TRBJ1-6; CDR3: CASSLSRQGQGNYPLHF; DNA: TGTGCCAGCAGTTTATCACGTCAGGGACAGGGGAATTACCCCCTCCACTTT
size: .; D: TRBD1; V: TRBV20-1; J: TRBJ2-5; CDR3: CSASYRQGPLETQYF; DNA: TGCAGTGCTAGTTATAGACAGGGGCCATTGGAGACCCAGTACTTC
size: .; D: TRBD1; V: TRBV9; J: TRBJ2-1; CDR3: CASSVGDRANEQFF; DNA: TGTGCCAGCAGCGTAGGGGACAGGGCCAATGAGCAGTTCTTC
size: .; D: .; V: TRBV6-5; J: TRBJ2-7; CDR3: CASRNRYSSYEQYF; DNA: TGTGCCAGCAGAAACAGATATAGCTCCTACGAGCAGTACTTC
size: once; D: TRBD1; V: TRBV5-1; J: TRBJ2-2; CDR3: CASRINFAGTVNTGELFF; DNA: TGCGCCAGCAGGATAAACTTTGCCGGGACAGTCAACACCGGGGAGCTGTTTTTT
size: .; D: TRBD1; V: TRBV2; J: TRBJ1-1; CDR3: CATAGGNTEAFF; DNA: TGTGCCACCGCAGGGGGAAACACTGAAGCTTTCTTT
size: .; D: .; V: TRBV29-1; J: TRBJ2-1; CDR3: CSVDSRLSNNEQFF; DNA: TGCAGCGTTGATTCGCGTCTCTCAAACAATGAGCAGTTCTTC
size: .; D: .; V: TRBV28; J: TRBJ2-1; CDR3: CASSFLSRAEENEQFF; DNA: TGTGCCAGCAGTTTTTTATCTAGAGCGGAGGAGAATGAGCAGTTCTTC
size: .; D: .; V: TRBV18; J: TRBJ2-1; CDR3: CASSPEEAGQFF; DNA: TGTGCCAGCTCACCAGAGGAGGCGGGTCAGTTCTTC
size: .; D: .; V: TRBV10-2; J: TRBJ2-3; CDR3: CASSESPVRTDTQYF; DNA: TGCGCCAGCAGTGAGTCTCCAGTACGAACAGATACGCAGTATTTT
size: .; D: TRBD2; V: TRBV7-3; J: TRBJ2-3; CDR3: CASSSWAGVADTQYF; DNA: TGTGCCAGCAGCTCATGGGCGGGAGTAGCAGATACGCAGTATTTT
size: .; D: .; V: TRBV5-1; J: TRBJ2-2; CDR3: CASSLGQGNTGELFF; DNA: TGCGCCAGCAGCTTGGGGCAGGGGAACACCGGGGAGCTGTTTTTT
size: once; D: .; V: TRBV15; J: TRBJ1-5; CDR3: CATSRDKGNQPQHF; DNA: TGTGCCACCAGCAGAGATAAGGGGAATCAGCCCCAGCATTTT
size: .; D: TRBD1; V: TRBV10-1; J: TRBJ1-4; CDR3: CASSESRQGWGKTVF; DNA: TGCGCCAGCAGTGAGTCGAGACAGGGGTGGGGAAAAACTGTTTTT
size: .; D: .; V: TRBV5-1; J: TRBJ2-1; CDR3: CASSLAPSGGHNEQFF; DNA: TGCGCCAGCAGCTTGGCCCCATCGGGGGGCCACAATGAGCAGTTCTTC
size: .; D: .; V: TRBV5-4; J: TRBJ2-5; CDR3: CASSPTGLYQETQYF; DNA: TGTGCCAGCAGCCCCACAGGGTTGTACCAAGAGACCCAGTACTTC
size: .; D: .; V: TRBV9; J: TRBJ1-4; CDR3: CASSGPGGSTNEKLFF; DNA: TGTGCCAGCAGCGGACCCGGGGGTTCAACTAATGAAAAACTGTTTTTT
size: .; D: TRBD2; V: TRBV7-9; J: TRBJ2-1; CDR3: CASSLAVAGGARQFF; DNA: TGTGCCAGCAGCTTAGCGGTAGCGGGAGGGGCCCGGCAGTTCTTC
size: .; D: TRBD1; V: TRBV9; J: TRBJ1-2; CDR3: CASSRETGGEGGYTF; DNA: TGTGCCAGCAGCCGTGAGACAGGGGGCGAGGGTGGCTACACCTTC
size: .; D: .; V: TRBV20-1; J: TRBJ2-7; CDR3: CSARPVNEQYF; DNA: TGCAGTGCTAGACCGGTGAACGAGCAGTACTTC
size: .; D: .; V: TRBV12-3/TRBV12-4; J: TRBJ1-5; CDR3: CASSLNLNQPQHF; DNA: TGTGCCAGCAGTTTAAATCTTAATCAGCCCCAGCATTTT
size: .; D: TRBD1; V: TRBV2; J: TRBJ1-5; CDR3: CASSLTGKPQHF; DNA: TGTGCCAGCAGCTTGACAGGGAAGCCCCAGCATTTT
size: .; D: TRBD2; V: TRBV27; J: TRBJ2-1; CDR3: CASSPKPLAGHNEQFF; DNA: TGTGCCAGCAGCCCAAAACCCCTAGCGGGACATAATGAGCAGTTCTTC
size: .; D: .; V: TRBV11-3; J: TRBJ1-1; CDR3: CASSLTLTGEAFF; DNA: TGTGCCAGCAGTCTCACACTGACGGGAGAAGCTTTCTTT
size: .; D: TRBD2; V: TRBV28; J: TRBJ2-4; CDR3: CASSPWTSGLVGNIQYF; DNA: TGTGCCAGCAGTCCTTGGACTAGCGGGTTAGTTGGTAACATTCAGTACTTC
size: .; D: TRBD2; V: TRBV24-1; J: TRBJ2-2; CDR3: CATSDSRRLAGNTGELFF; DNA: TGTGCCACCAGTGATTCCCGTAGACTAGCGGGGAACACCGGGGAGCTGTTTTTT
size: .; D: .; V: TRBV7-2; J: TRBJ1-1; CDR3: CASSFLLLNTEAFF; DNA: TGTGCCAGCAGCTTCCTTCTGTTGAACACTGAAGCTTTCTTT
size: .; D: .; V: TRBV4-2; J: TRBJ2-4; CDR3: CASSQDQGGRNIQYF; DNA: TGTGCCAGCAGCCAAGATCAGGGGGGCCGGAACATTCAGTACTTC
size: .; D: TRBD1; V: TRBV10-2; J: TRBJ1-1; CDR3: CASSVSTGVMVEAFF; DNA: TGCGCCAGCAGTGTATCGACAGGGGTGATGGTGGAAGCTTTCTTT
size: .; D: .; V: TRBV20-1; J: TRBJ2-5; CDR3: CSARAGETQYF; DNA: TGCAGTGCTAGGGCGGGGGAGACCCAGTACTTC
size: .; D: TRBD1; V: TRBV13; J: TRBJ2-1; CDR3: CASSLMGQGHYNEQFF; DNA: TGTGCCAGCAGCTTGATGGGACAGGGACACTACAATGAGCAGTTCTTC
size: .; D: .; V: TRBV4-1; J: TRBJ2-2; CDR3: CASSQSPPDINTGELFF; DNA: TGCGCCAGCAGCCAATCCCCTCCGGACATTAACACCGGGGAGCTGTTTTTT
size: .; D: .; V: TRBV18; J: TRBJ1-4; CDR3: CASSPREGATNEKLFF; DNA: TGTGCCAGCTCACCTCGGGAGGGGGCAACTAATGAAAAACTGTTTTTT
size: .; D: TRBD2; V: TRBV7-9; J: TRBJ2-7; CDR3: CASSSRRGSGRDYEQYF; DNA: TGTGCCAGCAGCTCCCGCCGAGGTAGCGGGAGGGACTACGAGCAGTACTTC
size: .; D: .; V: TRBV9; J: TRBJ2-1; CDR3: CASKSGLGNNEQFF; DNA: TGTGCCAGCAAGTCGGGTCTTGGTAACAATGAGCAGTTCTTC
size: .; D: TRBD2; V: TRBV2; J: TRBJ2-3; CDR3: CASSEAWGRATDTQYF; DNA: TGTGCCAGCAGTGAAGCTTGGGGGAGGGCAACAGATACGCAGTATTTT
size: .; D: .; V: TRBV7-9; J: TRBJ1-4; CDR3: CASSGKHGGTNEKLFF; DNA: TGTGCCAGCAGCGGGAAACACGGGGGAACTAATGAAAAACTGTTTTTT
size: .; D: TRBD1; V: TRBV19; J: TRBJ2-2; CDR3: CASRGWGQGYSGELFF; DNA: TGTGCCAGTAGGGGGTGGGGACAGGGGTATTCCGGGGAGCTGTTTTTT
size: .; D: .; V: TRBV14; J: TRBJ1-5; CDR3: CASSQGYAKPQHF; DNA: TGTGCCAGCAGCCAAGGGTATGCGAAGCCCCAGCATTTT
size: .; D: .; V: TRBV6-5; J: TRBJ1-2; CDR3: CASSLDSDYGYTF; DNA: TGTGCCAGCAGCCTGGACAGCGACTATGGCTACACCTTC
size: once; D: TRBD1; V: TRBV12-5; J: TRBJ2-7; CDR3: CASGPGQDEQYF; DNA: TGTGCTAGTGGACCCGGACAGGACGAGCAGTACTTC
size: .; D: TRBD1; V: TRBV4-1; J: TRBJ2-5; CDR3: CASSHGTESKETQYF; DNA: TGCGCCAGCAGCCATGGGACAGAGTCTAAAGAGACCCAGTACTTC
size: .; D: .; V: TRBV7-9; J: TRBJ1-1; CDR3: CASSLGQVAEAFF; DNA: TGTGCCAGCAGCTTAGGACAGGTCGCTGAAGCTTTCTTT
size: .; D: TRBD1; V: TRBV15; J: TRBJ1-6; CDR3: CATSRDPHPGGGSPLHF; DNA: TGTGCCACCAGCAGAGATCCGCACCCAGGGGGCGGTTCACCCCTCCACTTT
size: .; D: TRBD1; V: TRBV19; J: TRBJ1-2; CDR3: CASTRQGYGYTF; DNA: TGTGCCAGCACTAGACAGGGCTATGGCTACACCTTC
size: .; D: .; V: TRBV15; J: TRBJ2-5; CDR3: CATSQSGGARETQYF; DNA: TGTGCCACCAGCCAGTCTGGGGGGGCGAGGGAGACCCAGTACTTC
size: .; D: TRBD1; V: TRBV5-1; J: TRBJ2-2; CDR3: CATEISGTGNRELFF; DNA: TGCGCCACCGAGATATCCGGGACAGGGAACCGGGAGCTGTTTTTT
size: .; D: .; V: TRBV27; J: TRBJ2-3; CDR3: CASSFGATPGTDTQYF; DNA: TGTGCCAGCAGTTTTGGTGCGACTCCTGGCACAGATACGCAGTATTTT
size: .; D: .; V: TRBV27; J: TRBJ1-5; CDR3: CASSTQGRQPQHF; DNA: TGTGCCAGCAGTACACAGGGTCGTCAGCCCCAGCATTTT
size: .; D: TRBD2; V: TRBV15; J: TRBJ2-2; CDR3: CATSRDLVRRGGAGELFF; DNA: TGTGCCACCAGCAGAGATCTTGTTAGGCGGGGGGGCGCCGGGGAGCTGTTTTTT
size: .; D: TRBD2; V: TRBV9; J: TRBJ2-1; CDR3: CASSVGFAASGRNEQFF; DNA: TGTGCCAGCAGCGTAGGGTTTGCGGCTAGCGGGAGGAATGAGCAGTTCTTC
size: .; D: TRBD1; V: TRBV14; J: TRBJ1-3; CDR3: CASSRSGQGSGNTIYF; DNA: TGTGCCAGCAGCCGATCGGGACAGGGCTCAGGAAACACCATATATTTT
size: .; D: TRBD2; V: TRBV25-1; J: TRBJ2-1; CDR3: CASSDLGTSGRSNEQFF; DNA: TGTGCCAGCAGTGACCTCGGGACTAGCGGGCGGAGCAATGAGCAGTTCTTC
size: .; D: TRBD2; V: TRBV18; J: TRBJ2-1; CDR3: CASSELAGVSEQFF; DNA: TGTGCCAGCTCAGAACTAGCGGGAGTAAGTGAGCAGTTCTTC
size: .; D: TRBD2; V: TRBV29-1; J: TRBJ2-2; CDR3: CSVASGRASGELFF; DNA: TGCAGCGTAGCTAGCGGGAGGGCTAGCGGGGAGCTGTTTTTT